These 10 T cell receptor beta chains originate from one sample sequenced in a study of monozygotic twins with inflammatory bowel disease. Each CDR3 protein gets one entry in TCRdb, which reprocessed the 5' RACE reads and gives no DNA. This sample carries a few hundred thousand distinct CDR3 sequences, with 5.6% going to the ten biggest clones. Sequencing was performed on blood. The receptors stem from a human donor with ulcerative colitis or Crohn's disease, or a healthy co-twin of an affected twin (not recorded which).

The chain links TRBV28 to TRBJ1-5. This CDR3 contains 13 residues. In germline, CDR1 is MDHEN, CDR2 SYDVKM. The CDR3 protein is CASSLRRSQPQHF.

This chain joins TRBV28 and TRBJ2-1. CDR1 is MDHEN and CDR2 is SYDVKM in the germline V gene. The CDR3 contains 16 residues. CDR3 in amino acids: CASSNKTQSSYNEQFF.

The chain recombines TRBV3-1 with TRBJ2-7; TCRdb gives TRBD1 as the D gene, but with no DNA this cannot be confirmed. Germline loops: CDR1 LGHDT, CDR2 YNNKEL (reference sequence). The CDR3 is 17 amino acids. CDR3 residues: CASSQDVAGLSGREQYF.

CDR3: CASSLAHDVPREQYF. The genes are TRBV5-5 and TRBJ2-7; TCRdb gives TRBD1 as the D gene, but with no DNA this cannot be confirmed. Germline lookup yields CDR1 SGHKS and CDR2 YYEKEE (reference sequence). The CDR3 extends over 15 amino acids.

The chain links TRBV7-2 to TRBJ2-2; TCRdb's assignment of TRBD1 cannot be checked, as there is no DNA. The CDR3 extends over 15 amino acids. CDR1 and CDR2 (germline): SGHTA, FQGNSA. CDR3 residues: CASSSQKTETGELFF.

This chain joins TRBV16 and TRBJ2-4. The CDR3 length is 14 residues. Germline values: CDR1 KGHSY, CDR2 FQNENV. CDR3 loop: CASSFSRTKNIQYF.

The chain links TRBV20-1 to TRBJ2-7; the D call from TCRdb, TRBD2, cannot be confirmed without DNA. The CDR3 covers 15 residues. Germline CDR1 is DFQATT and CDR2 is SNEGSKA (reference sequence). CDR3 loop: CSARRSGSLLYEQYF.

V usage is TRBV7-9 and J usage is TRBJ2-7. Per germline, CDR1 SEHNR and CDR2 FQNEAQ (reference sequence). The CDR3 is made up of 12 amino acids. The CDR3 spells CASSLALYEQYF.

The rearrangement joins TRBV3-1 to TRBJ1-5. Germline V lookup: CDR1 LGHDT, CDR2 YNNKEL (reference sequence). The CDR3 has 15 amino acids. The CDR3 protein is CASSQDIGGGQPQHF.

The chain's CDR3 is CASSLYYEQYF. The genes are TRBV28 and TRBJ2-7. The CDR3 extends over 11 amino acids. Germline CDR1 MDHEN, CDR2 SYDVKM.